A selection of T cell receptor beta chains follows, all from one sample in a study of T cells in Graves' hyperthyroidism and ophthalmopathy. In TCRdb, the multiplex PCR reads were re-called with MiXCR into one record per CDR3 protein. The sample lists hundreds of thousands of distinct CDR3 sequences; more than 45% were seen once. Input material: peripheral blood or thyroid tissue (not recorded which). The receptors derive from a woman in her late teens or twenties with Graves' hyperthyroidism. Both conserved end residues are part of each CDR3. D genes are given only for firm matches. Size values are once, few and many counts, or a class for expanded clones, and some rows have none.

V gene: TRBV15
J gene: TRBJ1-2
clone size: many
D gene: NA
CDR3 protein: CATSRDLGLNYGYTF
CDR3 DNA: TGTGCCACCAGCAGAGATCTCGGCCTAAACTATGGCTACACCTTC

V gene: TRBV7-9
J gene: TRBJ1-2
clone size: few
D gene: NA
CDR3 protein: CASSSRTETYGYTF
CDR3 DNA: TGCGCCAGCAGCTCGCGGACGGAAACCTATGGCTACACCTTC

V gene: TRBV2
J gene: TRBJ1-4
clone size: NA
D gene: NA
CDR3 protein: CASSTRAEKLFF
CDR3 DNA: TGTGCCAGCAGTACCCGGGCTGAAAAACTGTTTTTT

V gene: TRBV2
J gene: TRBJ2-7
clone size: many
D gene: TRBD2
CDR3 protein: CASSGTSGRGYEQYF
CDR3 DNA: TGTGCCAGCAGTGGGACTAGCGGGAGGGGCTACGAGCAGTACTTC

V gene: TRBV5-8
J gene: TRBJ2-2
clone size: few
D gene: NA
CDR3 protein: CASSRTFTGELFF
CDR3 DNA: TGTGCCAGCAGCCGGACCTTCACCGGGGAGCTGTTTTTT

V gene: TRBV20-1
J gene: TRBJ2-7
clone size: few
D gene: TRBD2
CDR3 protein: CSASPSGGYEQYF
CDR3 DNA: TGCAGTGCTAGCCCTAGCGGGGGGTACGAGCAGTACTTC

V gene: TRBV10-3
J gene: TRBJ1-5
clone size: many
D gene: TRBD1
CDR3 protein: CASSTGGLQPQHF
CDR3 DNA: TGTGCCAGCTCGACAGGGGGGTTGCAGCCCCAGCATTTT

V gene: TRBV12-3/TRBV12-4
J gene: TRBJ1-2
clone size: few
D gene: NA
CDR3 protein: CASSLGSPYYGYTF
CDR3 DNA: TGTGCCAGCAGTTTAGGCAGCCCTTACTATGGCTACACCTTC

V gene: TRBV7-2
J gene: TRBJ2-5
clone size: many
D gene: NA
CDR3 protein: CASSPGPLGETQYF
CDR3 DNA: TGTGCCAGCAGCCCGGGACCCCTTGGGGAGACCCAGTACTTC

V gene: TRBV7-2
J gene: TRBJ2-7
clone size: many
D gene: TRBD2
CDR3 protein: CASSLALTSGATYEQYF
CDR3 DNA: TGTGCCAGCAGCTTAGCGCTGACTAGCGGAGCGACCTACGAGCAGTACTTC

V gene: TRBV25-1
J gene: TRBJ1-1
clone size: NA
D gene: TRBD1
CDR3 protein: CASSLDRVSTSTEAFF
CDR3 DNA: TGTGCCAGCAGTCTCGACAGGGTATCGACGAGTACTGAAGCTTTCTTT

V gene: TRBV20-1
J gene: TRBJ2-7
clone size: NA
D gene: TRBD2
CDR3 protein: CSARDRTSGSLFYEQYF
CDR3 DNA: TGCAGTGCTAGAGATCGCACTAGCGGGAGTTTGTTCTACGAGCAGTACTTC

V gene: TRBV6-1
J gene: TRBJ1-2
clone size: few
D gene: NA
CDR3 protein: CASSERPPRLNGYTF
CDR3 DNA: TGTGCCAGCAGTGAACGACCACCCCGACTTAATGGCTACACCTTC

V gene: TRBV2
J gene: TRBJ1-4
clone size: NA
D gene: NA
CDR3 protein: CASNPTATNEKLFF
CDR3 DNA: TGTGCCAGCAATCCCACGGCAACTAATGAAAAACTGTTTTTT

V gene: TRBV2
J gene: TRBJ2-3
clone size: few
D gene: NA
CDR3 protein: CASKWRGGGTDTQYF
CDR3 DNA: TGTGCCAGCAAATGGCGTGGAGGTGGCACAGATACGCAGTATTTT

V gene: TRBV2
J gene: TRBJ2-5
clone size: NA
D gene: TRBD2
CDR3 protein: CASTREKTSTRETQYF
CDR3 DNA: TGTGCCAGCACTCGTGAAAAGACTAGCACTCGGGAGACCCAGTACTTC

V gene: TRBV25-1
J gene: TRBJ1-2
clone size: NA
D gene: NA
CDR3 protein: CASRVGRANYGYTF
CDR3 DNA: TGTGCCAGCAGAGTTGGTAGAGCTAACTATGGCTACACCTTC